The 29 T cell receptor beta chains listed next were all sequenced from one sample in a study of blood T cell repertoires in COVID-19. Some clones are missing from TCRdb's copy, which holds only in-frame ones; the method was immunoSEQ multiplex PCR. The sample lists about 190,000 clones, approximately 84% occurring once. Sequencing input: PBMCs or T cells enriched from blood (not recorded which). The receptors were sampled from a woman between 25 and 40 years old who had recovered from COVID-19.

This rearrangement joins TRBV28 to TRBJ1-1, with 8 bases aligning to TRBD1. CDR3 length: 17 residues. Germline V CDR1 and CDR2: MDHEN, SYDVKM. The V gene end was trimmed by 6 bases and the J gene end by 3 bases; junction bases not matched to a gene: 15. CDR3 sequence (DNA): TGTGCCAGCAGGGCGGCAGGGGGCTTAAGCTCGGACACTGAAGCTTTCTTT. Amino acids: CASRAAGGLSSDTEAFF. Full variable domain (outside the CDR3, taken from reference TRBV28 and TRBJ1-1): DVKVTQSSRYLVKRTGEKVFLECVQDMDHENMFWYRQDPGLGLRLIYFSYDVKMKEKGDIPEGYSVSREKKERFSLILESASTNQTSMYLCASRAAGGLSSDTEAFFGQGTRLTVV.

V usage is TRBV9 and J usage is TRBJ1-5, with D maybe TRBD1 (6 bases). Germline V lookup: CDR1 SGDLS, CDR2 YYNGEE. The V gene lost 4 bases and the J gene lost 4 bases, with 15 bases spanning the gap. The CDR3 is 15 residues long. Here the CDR3 reads CASSKTGIGNQPQHF. In DNA form, the CDR3 reads TGTGCCAGCAGCAAAACAGGGATTGGGAATCAGCCCCAGCATTTT.

On this clone itself: The junction and the germline gene differ at one end; a read error may be behind it. The V call is TRBV7-7, the J call TRBJ2-1; weak D call: TRBD1 (5 bases). The CDR3 is made up of 15 amino acids. Germline V gives CDR1 SSHAT, CDR2 FNYEAQ (reference sequence). The CDR3 here is CASSFDLGDYNEQFF. The CDR3 nucleotides read TGTGCTAGCAGCTTCGACCTAGGGGATTACAATGAGCAGTTCTTC.

This clone showed up just a few times. The rearrangement uses TRBV11-3 and TRBJ1-1; a weak D match, TRBD1 (6 bases). The germline V gene encodes CDR1 SGHNT and CDR2 YENEEA. CDR3 length: 14 amino acids. V was clipped by 3 bases and J by 4 bases, with 12 bases between them. This CDR3 reads CASSFGRGSTEAFF. CDR3 bases: TGTGCCAGCAGCTTCGGCAGGGGAAGCACTGAAGCTTTCTTT. Full variable domain (rest looked up from reference TRBV11-3 and TRBJ1-1): EAGVVQSPRYKIIEKKQPVAFWCNPISGHNTLYWYLQNLGQGPELLIRYENEEAVDDSQLPKDRFSAERLKGVDSTLKIQPAELGDSAVYLCASSFGRGSTEAFFGQGTRLTVV.

CDR3 residues: CASRTGNQPQHF. The CDR3 DNA follows: TGTGCCAGCAGGACAGGCAATCAGCCCCAGCATTTT. The V call is TRBV28, the J call TRBJ1-5; D might be TRBD1 (5 bases). CDR1 MDHEN and CDR2 SYDVKM come from the germline V gene. V lost 6 bases and J 2 bases, leaving 5 bases between the germline ends. The CDR3 totals 12 residues. The whole variable domain, remainder taken from reference TRBV28 and TRBJ1-5, is DVKVTQSSRYLVKRTGEKVFLECVQDMDHENMFWYRQDPGLGLRLIYFSYDVKMKEKGDIPEGYSVSREKKERFSLILESASTNQTSMYLCASRTGNQPQHFGDGTRLSIL.

The gene calls are TRBV6-5 and TRBJ1-5, with 8 bases that match TRBD1. Trimming removed 10 bases from V and 0 bases from J; junction bases left unmatched: 8. Per germline, CDR1 MNHEY and CDR2 SVGAGI. This CDR3 contains 15 residues. The CDR3 nucleotides are TGTGCCACCACGACAGGGGAGTATAGCAATCAGCCCCAGCATTTT. Its translation: CATTTGEYSNQPQHF.

The chain uses TRBV5-4 and TRBJ2-2; possibly TRBD2 for D (5 bases). Germline V gives CDR1 SGHNT, CDR2 YYREEE (reference sequence). V lost 0 bases and J 5 bases, leaving 11 bases between the germline ends. CDR3 length: 15 amino acids. The CDR3 DNA reads as TGTGCCAGCAGCTTGGGCCCGAGAGGGACCGGGGAGCTGTTTTTT. Protein product: CASSLGPRGTGELFF.

This chain connects TRBV4-1 to TRBJ2-7; possibly TRBD2 for D (5 bases). Trimming stripped 0 bases from V and 6 bases from J, with 15 bases between. The CDR3 length is 15 residues. Germline V gene lookup returns CDR1 MGHRA and CDR2 YSYEKL. The CDR3 DNA is TGCGCCAGCAGCCAAGATCTCGGGATTCAGCGCGAGCAGTACTTC. This gives the protein CASSQDLGIQREQYF.

This clone was picked up a small number of times. The chain is built from TRBV6-5 and TRBJ1-2, with D tentatively TRBD1 (6 bases). Germline lookup yields CDR1 MNHEY and CDR2 SVGAGI. Trimming removed 7 bases at V and 4 bases at J, with 13 bases between. This CDR3 is built from 13 residues. The CDR3 here is CASTGGAGYGYTF. The CDR3 DNA follows: TGTGCCAGCACGGGGGGCGCAGGCTATGGCTACACCTTC.

The chain combines TRBV7-3 with TRBJ2-5; 10 nucleotides align to TRBD2. Germline V gene lookup returns CDR1 SGHTA and CDR2 FQGTGA. This CDR3 spans 17 amino acids. Germline trimming cut 2 bases from V and 4 bases from J; bases unmatched to any gene: 10. CDR3 DNA: TGTGCCAGCAGCTTAGGGCTAGCGGGAGAAGGTGGAGAGACCCAGTACTTC. Residues: CASSLGLAGEGGETQYF.

The CDR3 bases are TGTGCCAGCAGTTTGGGAGGGCCGGTGATGATGAACACTGAAGCTTTCTTT. This encodes CASSLGGPVMMNTEAFF. The chain has TRBV28 and TRBJ1-1; the D is unclear. Germline assignment: CDR1 MDHEN and CDR2 SYDVKM. V lost 3 bases, J lost 0 bases, and 17 bases lay in between. This CDR3 spans 17 amino acids. Based on the CDR3 plus reference TRBV28 and TRBJ1-1, the full variable domain is DVKVTQSSRYLVKRTGEKVFLECVQDMDHENMFWYRQDPGLGLRLIYFSYDVKMKEKGDIPEGYSVSREKKERFSLILESASTNQTSMYLCASSLGGPVMMNTEAFFGQGTRLTVV.

This clone was recorded once. The J gene is TRBJ1-5, the V gene TRBV28; 9 bases line up with TRBD1. CDR1 and CDR2 from the germline V gene are MDHEN and SYDVKM. This CDR3 contains 15 residues. Trimming removed 1 base from V and 5 bases from J; junction bases left unmatched: 3. The CDR3 loop is CASSLLDRGYQPQHF. The CDR3 DNA sequence: TGTGCCAGCAGTTTATTGGACAGGGGATATCAGCCCCAGCATTTT.

This clone has a handful of counts. The chain carries TRBV6-5 and TRBJ1-4; 8 positions agree with TRBD1. Germline CDR1 and CDR2: MNHEY and SVGAGI. The CDR3 has 13 amino acids. V shed 6 bases and J 8 bases; nucleotides not matched to a gene: 5. Here the CDR3 reads CASRDRVGEKLFF. CDR3 nucleotide sequence: TGTGCCAGCAGGGACAGGGTAGGAGAAAAACTGTTTTTT.

The count of this clone is one. J is TRBJ2-3 and V is TRBV28; the D gene is possibly TRBD2 (5 bases). The CDR3 runs 16 residues. V was shortened by 4 bases and J by 1 base, with 15 bases between the two germline ends. Germline loops: CDR1 MDHEN, CDR2 SYDVKM. The CDR3 sequence: CASSSPVALGTDTQYF. The CDR3 DNA is TGTGCCAGCAGTTCCCCGGTAGCGTTGGGCACAGATACGCAGTATTTT.

The CDR3 loop reads CASSTRLAGGKHYEQYF. The CDR3 region has the DNA TGTGCCAGCAGCACCAGACTAGCGGGAGGAAAGCACTACGAGCAGTACTTC. J is TRBJ2-7 and V is TRBV7-9; 13 nucleotides agree with TRBD2. Germline V CDR1 and CDR2: SEHNR, FQNEAQ (reference sequence). V shed 5 bases, J shed 3 bases, and the junction held 10 bases outside the gene matches. This CDR3 is 17 amino acids long.

This clone was counted between two and nine times. The V gene is TRBV15, the J gene TRBJ1-4; possible D gene TRBD1, 5 bases. There are 15 residues in the CDR3. Germline V gives CDR1 LNHNV, CDR2 YYDKDF (reference sequence). The V end was cut by 2 bases, the J end by 5 bases, with 12 bases between. This CDR3 is CATSRPTRTNEKLFF. CDR3 sequence (DNA): TGTGCCACCAGCAGACCCACGAGGACAAATGAAAAACTGTTTTTT.

The gene calls are TRBV4-2 and TRBJ2-5, with 10 bases matching TRBD2. This CDR3 contains 17 residues. V gave up 7 bases and J gave up 1 base; unmatched junction bases: 12. Germline V gene data show CDR1 as LGHNA and CDR2 as YNFKEQ. The CDR3 reads CASMLSLAGAPQETQYF. The CDR3 DNA follows: TGTGCCAGCATGCTCTCGCTAGCGGGGGCCCCCCAAGAGACCCAGTACTTC.

The chain is built from TRBV9 and TRBJ2-7; D is possibly TRBD2 (6 bases). The CDR3 totals 15 residues. From germline, CDR1 is SGDLS and CDR2 YYNGEE. Trimming took 0 bases from V and 8 from J, leaving 18 bases between them. In DNA, the CDR3 is TGTGCCAGCAGCGTAGGATTGGGGGGAATTCTGAAGCAGTACTTC. Encoded protein: CASSVGLGGILKQYF.

The rearrangement joins TRBV2 to TRBJ1-1; tentative D call: TRBD1 (5 bases). Germline lookup yields CDR1 SNHLY and CDR2 FYNNEI. CDR3 length: 14 residues. Trimming pared 7 bases from V and 0 bases from J, leaving 12 bases between. The CDR3 DNA reads TGTGCCAGCACGAGGCTGACAGTGAACACTGAAGCTTTCTTT. It codes for CASTRLTVNTEAFF.

The rearrangement uses TRBV19 and TRBJ1-5; D is perhaps TRBD1 (5 bases). V lost 5 bases, J lost 3 bases, and 11 bases lay in between. Germline-derived CDR1 and CDR2 are LNHDA and SQIVND (reference sequence). The CDR3 has 14 residues. CDR3 sequence (DNA): TGTGCCAGTAGTTGGGGCCAGTTCAATCAGCCCCAGCATTTT. It translates to CASSWGQFNQPQHF.

This chain connects TRBV5-1 to TRBJ1-4; D gene ambiguous. The germline V gene encodes CDR1 SGHRS and CDR2 YFSETQ. The V end was cut by 0 bases, the J end by 8 bases, with 14 bases between. This CDR3 spans 15 amino acids. The CDR3 region has the DNA TGCGCCAGCAGCTTGGCCATCGGGAGTAAGGAAAAACTGTTTTTT. It translates to CASSLAIGSKEKLFF.

In DNA, the CDR3 is TGTGCCAGCAGCTTAGCGCAGGGTAACACTGAAGCTTTCTTT. Translation gives CASSLAQGNTEAFF. The V call is TRBV7-9, the J call TRBJ1-1, with a tentative D call TRBD1 (5 bases). This CDR3 contains 14 residues. Trimming stripped 0 bases from V and 2 bases from J, with 7 bases between. Germline values: CDR1 SEHNR, CDR2 FQNEAQ (reference sequence).

The chain employs TRBV7-9 and TRBJ1-2; a weak D match, TRBD1 (5 bases). Germline values: CDR1 SEHNR, CDR2 FQNEAQ (reference sequence). This CDR3 has 16 residues. With 7 bases removed from V and 2 bases from J, the gap between germline ends came to 20 bases. CDR3 sequence reads: CASTTPGRDYNYGYTF. The CDR3 region has the DNA TGTGCCAGCACCACTCCTGGCAGGGATTACAACTATGGCTACACCTTC. The full variable domain, rest sourced from reference TRBV7-9 and TRBJ1-2, is DTGVSQNPRHKITKRGQNVTFRCDPISEHNRLYWYRQTLGQGPEFLTYFQNEAQLEKSRLLSDRFSAERPKGSFSTLEIQRTEQGDSAMYLCASTTPGRDYNYGYTFGSGTRLTVV.

V gene TRBV5-1 combines with J gene TRBJ1-6; 9 bases match TRBD1. V dropped 4 bases and J dropped 5; count of bases not matched to a gene: 4. Germline V gives CDR1 SGHRS, CDR2 YFSETQ. The CDR3 length is 15 residues. CDR3 DNA: TGCGCCAGCAGCGTGGGACAGGGTAATAATTCACCCCTCCACTTT. Protein: CASSVGQGNNSPLHF.

The V and J genes are TRBV7-9 and TRBJ2-3; D perhaps matches TRBD1 (6 bases). The CDR3 consists of 14 residues. The ends were cut back, 1 base at V and 6 bases at J, with 11 bases in the middle. Looked up from germline, CDR1 is SEHNR and CDR2 is FQNEAQ (reference sequence). The CDR3 DNA follows: TGTGCCAGCAGCTTAGGGACAGCCGGCGATACGCAGTATTTT. Amino acid sequence: CASSLGTAGDTQYF.

The V call is TRBV7-3, the J call TRBJ2-7, with TRBD2 matching 8 bases. Germline CDR1 reads SGHTA; CDR2 reads FQGTGA. V lost 5 bases, J lost 7 bases, and 13 bases stayed unmatched. The CDR3 consists of 15 residues. In DNA, the CDR3 is TGTGCCAGCAGCGCACGCCCGGGACTAGTGCAAGAGCAGTACTTC. It codes for CASSARPGLVQEQYF.

This rearrangement joins TRBV4-1 to TRBJ2-7; D gene ambiguous. Trimming shortened V by 0 bases and J by 4 bases, and 13 bases separated the two germline ends. Germline lookup yields CDR1 MGHRA and CDR2 YSYEKL. The CDR3 has 15 amino acids. This CDR3 is CASSQDGSGLYEQYF. CDR3 nucleotides: TGCGCCAGCAGCCAAGACGGATCAGGTTTGTACGAGCAGTACTTC.

The V call is TRBV7-8, the J call TRBJ1-1; a possible D gene is TRBD1 (6 bases). CDR3 length: 17 amino acids. Germline V CDR1 and CDR2: SGHVS, FQNEAQ. V lost 5 bases and J lost 5, with 24 bases in between. The chain's CDR3 is CASSPWASRQAGTEAFF. Here the CDR3 DNA reads TGTGCCAGCAGCCCCTGGGCCTCTCGACAGGCCGGTACTGAAGCTTTCTTT.

V and J are TRBV6-5 and TRBJ2-7; D is ambiguous. The V gene's germline CDR1 is MNHEY and CDR2 SVGAGI. V lost 2 bases to trimming and J lost 4 bases, with 3 bases between them. The CDR3 runs 11 residues. CDR3 nucleotide sequence: TGTGCCAGCAGTTACCGGTACGAGCAGTACTTC. Translating gives CASSYRYEQYF.